What follows are 17 T cell receptor beta chains derived from one specimen sequenced in a study of blood T cell repertoires in COVID-19 (TCRdb year 2020). Libraries were prepared through the immunoSEQ multiplex PCR assay. What TCRdb holds here is the immuneACCESS table cut down to in-frame rearrangements. Part of the clones is not present; checked against another copy, under half of the missing clones reflect an unresolved V gene, and the others are unexplained. The sample profile shows over 85,000 clones; over 75% of them were found once. About 5% of the sample comes from the top ten. Sequenced input: peripheral blood. These receptors all come from an elderly woman with acute or convalescent COVID-19.

The CDR3 region is CASTRTGQNYGYTF. DNA for the CDR3: TGTGCCAGTACCCGGACAGGGCAAAACTATGGCTACACCTTC. The chain uses TRBV19 and TRBJ1-2, with 8 bases matching TRBD1. Unmatched junction bases numbered 6, after V lost 7 bases and J lost 2 bases. Germline CDR1 and CDR2: LNHDA and SQIVND (reference sequence). The CDR3 loop spans 14 amino acids.

This clone was seen only a few times. The chain couples TRBV6-6 to TRBJ2-1; 12 bases align to TRBD2. Germline V gives CDR1 MNHNY, CDR2 SVGAGI (reference sequence). V shed 0 bases, J shed 6 bases, and the junction held 3 bases outside the gene matches. The CDR3 extends over 16 amino acids. CDR3 bases: TGTGCCAGCAGTTACTCGGGACTAGCGGGTCTCAATGAGCAGTTCTTC. It is translated as CASSYSGLAGLNEQFF.

This chain uses TRBV7-9 with TRBJ2-5; 7 nucleotides align to TRBD1. CDR3 length equals 14 residues. The junction had 8 bases not matched to a gene; V was cut back by 5 bases and J by 5 bases. The germline V gene has CDR1 SEHNR and CDR2 FQNEAQ (reference sequence). CDR3 amino acids: CASSGDRAGETQYF. Written as DNA, the CDR3 is TGTGCCAGCAGCGGAGACAGGGCTGGCGAGACCCAGTACTTC.

The V call is TRBV2, the J call TRBJ1-5; perhaps TRBD1 as D (6 bases). Deletions cut 8 bases from V and 1 base from J, with 18 bases between. The CDR3 has 16 amino acids. CDR1 is SNHLY, CDR2 FYNNEI, per germline. The CDR3 is CASLEGGKGSNQPQHF. CDR3 coding DNA: TGTGCCAGCCTTGAGGGGGGGAAGGGAAGCAATCAGCCCCAGCATTTT.

The chain couples TRBV2 to TRBJ1-2; D perhaps matches TRBD1 (5 bases). The CDR3 is 12 amino acids. Deletions cut 3 bases from V and 3 bases from J, with 5 bases between. The germline gives CDR1 SNHLY, CDR2 FYNNEI. Here the CDR3 reads CASSETDYGYTF. CDR3 nucleotide sequence: TGTGCCAGCAGTGAGACAGACTATGGCTACACCTTC.

The chain employs TRBV30 and TRBJ1-1; D not certain. This CDR3 is 14 amino acids long. V lost 0 bases to trimming and J lost 3 bases, with 11 bases between them. The germline V gene encodes CDR1 GTSNPN and CDR2 SVGIG (reference sequence). The CDR3 bases are TGTGCCTGGAGTGTAGGGCAGAGGGACACTGAAGCTTTCTTT. Encoded protein: CAWSVGQRDTEAFF. Together with reference TRBV30 and TRBJ1-1, the CDR3 gives the full variable domain: SQTIHQWPATLVQPVGSPLSLECTVEGTSNPNLYWYRQAAGRGLQLLFYSVGIGQISSEVPQNLSASRPQDRQFILSSKKLLLSDSGFYLCAWSVGQRDTEAFFGQGTRLTVV.

Points on this clone: The DNA is left out, because the CDR3 cannot be placed on it with certainty; the CDR3 is given as TCRdb lists it. This chain joins TRBV6-1 and TRBJ2-3; TRBD2 is taken as the D call from the table, unchecked against the DNA. Germline-derived CDR1 and CDR2 are MNHNS and SASEGT. A total of 16 residues make up the CDR3, ends included. The CDR3 here is CASSDFRGVGTDTQYF.

The V gene is TRBV19, the J gene TRBJ1-1; D unclear. Between the trimmed V and J ends, which lost 6 bases and 7 bases, there was a span of 15 bases. Per germline, CDR1 LNHDA and CDR2 SQIVND (reference sequence). The CDR3 loop spans 13 amino acids. This CDR3 reads CASSKDTGLEAFF. In DNA, the CDR3 is TGTGCCAGTAGCAAAGACACTGGTCTTGAAGCTTTCTTT. The variable domain in full, completed from reference TRBV19 and TRBJ1-1, reads DGGITQSPKYLFRKEGQNVTLSCEQNLNHDAMYWYRQDPGQGLRLIYYSQIVNDFQKGDIAEGYSVSREKKESFPLTVTSAQKNPTAFYLCASSKDTGLEAFFGQGTRLTVV.

This chain joins TRBV2 and TRBJ1-2; 7 bases align to TRBD1. CDR3 length: 12 amino acids. Germline values: CDR1 SNHLY, CDR2 FYNNEI. V lost 8 bases to trimming and J lost 4 bases; unmatched junction nucleotides: 4. CDR3 amino acids: CASGRDSYGYTF. The DNA of the CDR3 is TGTGCCAGCGGAAGGGACAGCTATGGCTACACCTTC. The full variable domain, in which reference TRBV2 and TRBJ1-2 provide the parts outside the CDR3, is EPEVTQTPSHQVTQMGQEVILRCVPISNHLYFYWYRQILGQKVEFLVSFYNNEISEKSEIFDDQFSVERPDGSNFTLKIRSTKLEDSAMYFCASGRDSYGYTFGSGTRLTVV.

The rearrangement links TRBV25-1 to TRBJ1-2; D not resolved. Trimming took off 4 bases at V and 3 bases at J, with 15 bases between the two ends. The CDR3 is 15 residues long. In germline, CDR1 is MGHDK, CDR2 SYGVNS. CDR3 amino acids: CASSAGMGRYYGYTF. The DNA of the CDR3 is TGTGCCAGCAGTGCGGGAATGGGGAGGTACTATGGCTACACCTTC.

The chain has TRBV30 and TRBJ1-4, with D uncertain. The germline V and J ends were trimmed by 2 bases and 1 base, with 8 bases remaining between them. The CDR3 totals 14 residues. The germline CDR1 and CDR2 sequences are GTSNPN and SVGIG (reference sequence). The CDR3 coding sequence is TGTGCCTGGAGTAACGGAGGAACTAATGAAAAACTGTTTTTT. Its protein product is CAWSNGGTNEKLFF.

This clone has just a few counts. The chain is built from TRBV20-1 and TRBJ1-5; no definite D call. V was shortened by 3 bases and J by 9 bases, with 15 bases between the two germline ends. The CDR3 has 13 amino acids. The germline CDR1 and CDR2 sequences are DFQATT and SNEGSKA (reference sequence). CDR3 amino acids: CSASIAAVGPQHF. For the CDR3, the DNA is TGCAGTGCTAGTATAGCGGCAGTGGGGCCCCAGCATTTT.

The chain employs TRBV5-4 and TRBJ2-1; 16 nucleotides line up with TRBD2. CDR1 and CDR2 (germline): SGHNT, YYREEE (reference sequence). J gave up 9 bases and V 4 bases, and 7 bases lay outside the gene matches. This CDR3 is built from 16 residues. This CDR3 reads CASSPPGLAGGREQFF. The CDR3 region has the DNA TGTGCCAGCAGCCCGCCGGGACTAGCGGGAGGGCGTGAGCAGTTCTTC.

The rearrangement links TRBV4-3 to TRBJ2-3; no definite D call. CDR1 is LGHNA and CDR2 is YSLEER in the germline V gene. The ends were cut back, 3 bases at V and 6 bases at J, with 13 bases in the middle. This CDR3 has 14 residues. In DNA form, the CDR3 reads TGCGCCAGCAGCCAGATGCGGAGCTCGGATACGCAGTATTTT. This translates into CASSQMRSSDTQYF.

The chain couples TRBV11-2 to TRBJ2-7, with TRBD2 matching over 7 bases. The CDR3 runs to 16 residues. V was clipped by 5 bases and J by 1 base; unmatched bases: 11. Germline CDR1 is SGHAT and CDR2 is FQNNGV. In DNA form, the CDR3 reads TGTGCCAGCAGCCCCGCGGGGGTAATGGGTTCCTACGAGCAGTACTTC. It codes for CASSPAGVMGSYEQYF.

About this clone: The same CDR3 can be traced to other DNA sequences in this sample. This chain connects TRBV5-1 to TRBJ2-5; no firm D call. The CDR3 runs to 11 residues. The V gene lost 2 bases and the J gene lost 3 bases, with 2 bases spanning the gap. The germline V gene encodes CDR1 SGHRS and CDR2 YFSETQ. In DNA form, the CDR3 reads TGCGCCAGCAGCTTTAAAGAGACCCAGTACTTC. This gives the protein CASSFKETQYF.

The table lists this clone with a count of one. The J gene is TRBJ2-1, the V gene TRBV30, with 11 bases aligning to TRBD2. CDR3 length: 15 amino acids. V trimming: 2 bases; J trimming: 5 bases; junction bases outside the gene matches: 5. The V gene's germline CDR1 is GTSNPN and CDR2 SVGIG (reference sequence). The CDR3 is CAWSIGTSGDNEQFF. The CDR3 DNA is TGTGCCTGGAGTATCGGGACTAGCGGAGACAATGAGCAGTTCTTC.